The 6 T cell receptor beta chains in this list originate from one sample, sequenced in a study of OX40 agonist ivuxolimab in advanced cancers. Assay used: immunoSEQ multiplex PCR; TCRdb lists only in-frame clones, some missing. The sample carries about 88,000 clones, about 85% recorded once. Sequenced here: CD4+ or CD8+ T cells sorted from blood, sampled in a trial of the OX40 agonist ivuxolimab. These TCRs come from an adult with an advanced solid tumor such as melanoma, head and neck, liver or kidney cancer.

V is TRBV14 and J is TRBJ2-1; a weak D match, TRBD2 (6 bases). The CDR3 has 18 amino acids. Per the germline V gene, CDR1 is SGHDN and CDR2 is FVKESK. The V gene lost 6 bases and the J gene lost 7 bases, with 28 bases spanning the gap. Written as DNA, the CDR3 is TGTGCCAGCAGTCCAGTGCCTTCCCTAGGCTGGCGGGAAAATGAGCAGTTCTTC. Amino acids: CASSPVPSLGWRENEQFF.

Notes on this clone: Other DNA variants within this sample encode the same CDR3. The chain uses TRBV5-1 and TRBJ2-3; D remains ambiguous. The germline CDR1 and CDR2 sequences are SGHRS and YFSETQ. Trimming stripped 0 bases from V and 0 bases from J, with 5 bases between. CDR3 size: 14 residues. The CDR3 bases are TGCGCCAGCAGCTTGGGATCGAGCACAGATACGCAGTATTTT. It is translated as CASSLGSSTDTQYF.

This sequence joins TRBV28 and TRBJ1-2; no firm D call. The CDR3 runs 13 residues. Germline V gene lookup returns CDR1 MDHEN and CDR2 SYDVKM. V lost 5 bases and J 2 bases, leaving 9 bases between the germline ends. The CDR3 is CASSAGQNYGYTF. CDR3 bases: TGTGCCAGCAGTGCCGGGCAAAACTATGGCTACACCTTC.

In this sample, this clone turned up once. The gene calls are TRBV7-1 and TRBJ2-7; TRBD1 is a possible D gene (5 bases). TRBV7-1 is marked as an open reading frame, function uncertain. The length of the CDR3 is 13 residues. The V end lost 8 bases, the J end lost 2 bases, and 13 bases lay between the germline ends. DNA for the CDR3: TGTGCCAGCGGCCGCCTAGGGGCCTACGAGCAGTACTTC. Amino acid sequence: CASGRLGAYEQYF.

The V and J genes are TRBV19 and TRBJ2-7; 10 bases are shared with TRBD2. The germline CDR1 and CDR2 sequences are LNHDA and SQIVND (reference sequence). This CDR3 is built from 15 residues. J was trimmed by 6 bases and V by 3 bases; bases with no gene match: 8. The CDR3 reads CASSIQAGGPSEQYF. The CDR3 DNA follows: TGTGCCAGTAGTATCCAAGCGGGAGGGCCCTCCGAGCAGTACTTC.

The CDR3 nucleotides are TGTGCCAGCAGCTTAGAATCAGGGGAAACATGGGTGATGTTTTTT. It encodes CASSLESGETWVMFF. The V and J genes are TRBV7-8 and TRBJ1-4; D is possibly TRBD1 (6 bases). Germline loops: CDR1 SGHVS, CDR2 FQNEAQ. Between the trimmed V and J ends, which lost 1 base and 15 bases, there was a span of 21 bases. CDR3 length equals 15 residues.